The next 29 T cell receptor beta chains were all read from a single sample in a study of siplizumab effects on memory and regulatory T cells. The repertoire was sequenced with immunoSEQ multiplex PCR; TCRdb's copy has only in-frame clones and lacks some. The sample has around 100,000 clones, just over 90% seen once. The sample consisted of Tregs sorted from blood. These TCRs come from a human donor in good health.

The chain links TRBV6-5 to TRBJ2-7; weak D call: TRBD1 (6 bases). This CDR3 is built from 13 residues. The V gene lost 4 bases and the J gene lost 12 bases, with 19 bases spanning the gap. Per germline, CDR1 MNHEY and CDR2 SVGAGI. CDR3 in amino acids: CASSSNRDTKPYF. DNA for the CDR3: TGTGCCAGCAGTTCCAACCGGGACACCAAACCGTACTTC.

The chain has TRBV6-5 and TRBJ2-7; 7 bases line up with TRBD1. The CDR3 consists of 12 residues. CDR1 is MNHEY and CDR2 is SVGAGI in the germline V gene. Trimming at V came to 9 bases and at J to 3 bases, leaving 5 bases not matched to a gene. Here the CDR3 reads CASRGQNYEQYF. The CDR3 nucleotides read TGTGCCAGTAGGGGGCAGAACTACGAGCAGTACTTC.

The CDR3 sequence is CASSRNRGEQYF. For the CDR3, the DNA is TGCGCCAGCAGCAGGAACAGGGGGGAGCAGTACTTC. This chain connects TRBV5-1 to TRBJ2-7; 8 bases are a match to TRBD1. This CDR3 is built from 12 residues. Germline assignment: CDR1 SGHRS and CDR2 YFSETQ. Trimming cost V 4 bases and J 7 bases; bases outside gene matches: 4.

CDR3 loop: CASSQDGALGEKLFF. The CDR3 nucleotides are TGCGCCAGCAGCCAAGATGGGGCCCTAGGGGAAAAACTGTTTTTT. The V call is TRBV4-1, the J call TRBJ1-4; D is perhaps TRBD1 (5 bases). Germline V gives CDR1 MGHRA, CDR2 YSYEKL. The CDR3 has 15 amino acids. V lost 0 bases and J 8 bases, leaving 13 bases between the germline ends.

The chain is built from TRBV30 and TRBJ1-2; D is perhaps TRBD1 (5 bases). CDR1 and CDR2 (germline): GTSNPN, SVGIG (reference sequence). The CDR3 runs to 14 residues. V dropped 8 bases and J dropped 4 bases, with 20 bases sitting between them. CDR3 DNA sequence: TGTGCCGGGACCGAGATCCCGACTACCTATGGCTACACCTTC. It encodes CAGTEIPTTYGYTF.

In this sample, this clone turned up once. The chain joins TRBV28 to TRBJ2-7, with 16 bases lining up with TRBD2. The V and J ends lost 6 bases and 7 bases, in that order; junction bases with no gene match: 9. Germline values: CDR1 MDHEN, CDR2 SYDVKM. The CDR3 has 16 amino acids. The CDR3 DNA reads TGTGCCAGCAGATTTTCGGGACTAGCGGGAGGGAGGGAGCAGTACTTC. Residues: CASRFSGLAGGREQYF.

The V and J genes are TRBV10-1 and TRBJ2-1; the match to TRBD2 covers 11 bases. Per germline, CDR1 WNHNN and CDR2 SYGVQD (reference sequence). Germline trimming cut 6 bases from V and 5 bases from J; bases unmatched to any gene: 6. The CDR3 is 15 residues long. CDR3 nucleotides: TGCGCCAGCAGGGCCGGGACTAGCGGTAACAATGAGCAGTTCTTC. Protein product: CASRAGTSGNNEQFF.

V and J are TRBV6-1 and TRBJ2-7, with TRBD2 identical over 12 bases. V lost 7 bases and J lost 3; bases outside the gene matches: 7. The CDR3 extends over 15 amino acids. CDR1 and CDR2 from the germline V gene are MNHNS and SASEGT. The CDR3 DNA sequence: TGTGCCAGCATTGTAGGACTAGCGGGATTCTACGAGCAGTACTTC. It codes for CASIVGLAGFYEQYF.

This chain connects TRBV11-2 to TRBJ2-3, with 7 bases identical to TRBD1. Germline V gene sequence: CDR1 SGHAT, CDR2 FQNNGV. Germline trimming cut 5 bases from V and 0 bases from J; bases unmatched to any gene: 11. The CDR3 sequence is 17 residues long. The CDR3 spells CASSDETGWASTDTQYF. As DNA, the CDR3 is TGTGCCAGCAGCGACGAGACAGGGTGGGCTAGCACAGATACGCAGTATTTT. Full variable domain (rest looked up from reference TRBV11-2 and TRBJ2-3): EAGVAQSPRYKIIEKRQSVAFWCNPISGHATLYWYQQILGQGPKLLIQFQNNGVVDDSQLPKDRFSAERLKGVDSTLKIQPAKLEDSAVYLCASSDETGWASTDTQYFGPGTRLTVL.

The CDR3 here is CASSPRTMSSYEQYF. As DNA, the CDR3 is TGTGCCAGCAGCCCTCGGACGATGAGCTCCTACGAGCAGTACTTC. This rearrangement joins TRBV7-9 to TRBJ2-7; no clear D gene. The CDR3 runs 15 residues. CDR1 is SEHNR, CDR2 FQNEAQ, per germline (reference sequence). The V end was cut by 5 bases, the J end by 0 bases, with 14 bases between. The complete variable domain, with remaining parts taken from reference TRBV7-9 and TRBJ2-7, reads DTGVSQNPRHKITKRGQNVTFRCDPISEHNRLYWYRQTLGQGPEFLTYFQNEAQLEKSRLLSDRFSAERPKGSFSTLEIQRTEQGDSAMYLCASSPRTMSSYEQYFGPGTRLTVT.

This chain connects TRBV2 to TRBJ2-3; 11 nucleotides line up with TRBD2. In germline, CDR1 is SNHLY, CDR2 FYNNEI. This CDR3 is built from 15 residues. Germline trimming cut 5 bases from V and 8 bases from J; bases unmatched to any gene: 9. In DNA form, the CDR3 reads TGTGCCAGCAGTAGTTTACTAGCGGGAGTGAGTACGCAGTATTTT. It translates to CASSSLLAGVSTQYF. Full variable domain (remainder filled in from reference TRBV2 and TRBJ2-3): EPEVTQTPSHQVTQMGQEVILRCVPISNHLYFYWYRQILGQKVEFLVSFYNNEISEKSEIFDDQFSVERPDGSNFTLKIRSTKLEDSAMYFCASSSLLAGVSTQYFGPGTRLTVL.

CDR3 protein: CASSLATHRTGELFF. For the CDR3, the DNA is TGTGCCAGCAGCTTAGCGACACACCGCACCGGGGAGCTGTTTTTT. This sequence joins TRBV7-8 and TRBJ2-2; D remains ambiguous. V lost 0 bases and J lost 4, with 9 bases in between. The CDR3 is 15 amino acids. Germline CDR1 SGHVS, CDR2 FQNEAQ.

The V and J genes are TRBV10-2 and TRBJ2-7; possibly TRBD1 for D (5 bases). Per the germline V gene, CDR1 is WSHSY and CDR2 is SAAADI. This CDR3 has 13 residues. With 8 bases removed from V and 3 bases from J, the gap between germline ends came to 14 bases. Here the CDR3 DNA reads TGCGCCAGCTGGGCCAGGACAAACTACGAGCAGTACTTC. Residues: CASWARTNYEQYF.

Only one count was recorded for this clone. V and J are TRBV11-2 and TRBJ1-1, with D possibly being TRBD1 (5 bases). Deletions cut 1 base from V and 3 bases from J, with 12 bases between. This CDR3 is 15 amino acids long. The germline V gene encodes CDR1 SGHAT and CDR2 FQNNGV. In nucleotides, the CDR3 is TGTGCCAGCAGCTTAGCATCAGGGAGGTACACTGAAGCTTTCTTT. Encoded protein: CASSLASGRYTEAFF.

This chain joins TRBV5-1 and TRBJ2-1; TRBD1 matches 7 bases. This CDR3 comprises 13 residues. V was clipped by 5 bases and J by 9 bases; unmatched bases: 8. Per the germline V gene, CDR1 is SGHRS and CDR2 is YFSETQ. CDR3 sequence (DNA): TGCGCCAGCAGTCCCGGGACAGAGGTTGAGCAGTTCTTC. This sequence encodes CASSPGTEVEQFF.

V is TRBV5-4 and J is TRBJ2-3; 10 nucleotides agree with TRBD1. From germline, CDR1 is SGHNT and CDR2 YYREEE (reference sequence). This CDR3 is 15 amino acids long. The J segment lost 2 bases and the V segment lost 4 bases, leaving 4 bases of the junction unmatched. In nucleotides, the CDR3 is TGTGCCAGCAGCGTGGACAGGGGGTACACAGATACGCAGTATTTT. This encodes CASSVDRGYTDTQYF. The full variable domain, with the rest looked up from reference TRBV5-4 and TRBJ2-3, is ETGVTQSPTHLIKTRGQQVTLRCSSQSGHNTVSWYQQALGQGPQFIFQYYREEENGRGNFPPRFSGLQFPNYSSELNVNALELDDSALYLCASSVDRGYTDTQYFGPGTRLTVL.

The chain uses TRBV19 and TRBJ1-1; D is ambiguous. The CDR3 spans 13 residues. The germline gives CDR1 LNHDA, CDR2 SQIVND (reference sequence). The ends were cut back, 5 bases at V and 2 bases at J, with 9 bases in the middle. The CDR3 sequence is CASSLRANTEAFF. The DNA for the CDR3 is TGTGCCAGTAGTCTACGGGCAAACACTGAAGCTTTCTTT.

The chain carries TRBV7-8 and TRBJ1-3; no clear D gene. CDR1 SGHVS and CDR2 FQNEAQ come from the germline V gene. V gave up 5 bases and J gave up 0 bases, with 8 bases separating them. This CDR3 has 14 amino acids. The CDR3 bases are TGTGCCAGCAGCCTTTGGACCTCTGGAAACACCATATATTTT. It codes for CASSLWTSGNTIYF. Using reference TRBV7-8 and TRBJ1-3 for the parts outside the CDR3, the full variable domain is GAGVSQSPRYKVAKRGQDVALRCDPISGHVSLFWYQQALGQGPEFLTYFQNEAQLDKSGLPSDRFFAERPEGSVSTLKIQRTQQEDSAVYLCASSLWTSGNTIYFGEGSWLTVV.

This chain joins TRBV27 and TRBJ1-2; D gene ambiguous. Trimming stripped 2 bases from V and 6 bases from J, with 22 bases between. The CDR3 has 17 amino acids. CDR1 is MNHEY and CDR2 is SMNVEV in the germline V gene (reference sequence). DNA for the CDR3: TGTGCCAGCAGTTTAAAAGGGAGCGGGGATTTTGGTAATGGCTACACCTTC. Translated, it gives CASSLKGSGDFGNGYTF.

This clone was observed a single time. CDR3 nucleotide sequence: TGTGCCAGCAACCTTAGGGGTGCAAGTAGGGGGGTAAGGAACACTGAAGCTTTCTTT. Translating gives CASNLRGASRGVRNTEAFF. The V gene is TRBV11-2, the J gene TRBJ1-1, with D possibly being TRBD1 (6 bases). The CDR3 consists of 19 residues. V lost 7 bases, J lost 1 base, and 28 bases lay in between. Germline CDR1 SGHAT, CDR2 FQNNGV.

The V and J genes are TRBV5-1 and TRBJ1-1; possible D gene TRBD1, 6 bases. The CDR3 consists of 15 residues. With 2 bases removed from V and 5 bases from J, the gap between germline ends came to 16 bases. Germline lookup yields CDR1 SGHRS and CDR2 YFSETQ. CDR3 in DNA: TGCGCCAGCAGCTTCAGCAGGGGAGTAATTACTGAAGCTTTCTTT. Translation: CASSFSRGVITEAFF.

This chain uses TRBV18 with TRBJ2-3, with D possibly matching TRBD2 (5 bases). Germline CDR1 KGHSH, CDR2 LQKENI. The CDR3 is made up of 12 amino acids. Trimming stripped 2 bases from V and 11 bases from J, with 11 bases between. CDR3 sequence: CASSPMRAMQYF. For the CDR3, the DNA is TGTGCCAGCTCACCAATGAGGGCAATGCAGTATTTT. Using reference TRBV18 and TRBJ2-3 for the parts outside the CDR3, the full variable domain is NAGVMQNPRHLVRRRGQEARLRCSPMKGHSHVYWYRQLPEEGLKFMVYLQKENIIDESGMPKERFSAEFPKEGPSILRIQQVVRGDSAAYFCASSPMRAMQYFGPGTRLTVL.

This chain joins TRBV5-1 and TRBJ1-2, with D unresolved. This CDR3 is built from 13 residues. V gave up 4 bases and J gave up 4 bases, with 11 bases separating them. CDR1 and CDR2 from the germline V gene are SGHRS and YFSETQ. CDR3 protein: CASSLTAGYGYTF. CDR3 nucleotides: TGCGCCAGCAGCCTCACAGCCGGCTATGGCTACACCTTC.

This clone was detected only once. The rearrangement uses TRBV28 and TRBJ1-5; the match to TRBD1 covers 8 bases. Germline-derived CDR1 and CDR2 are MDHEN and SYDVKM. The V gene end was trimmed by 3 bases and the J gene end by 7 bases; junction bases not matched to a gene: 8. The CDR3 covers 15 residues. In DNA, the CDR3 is TGTGCCAGCAGTTTCTCCGGACAGGGACCCCAGCCCCAGCATTTT. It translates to CASSFSGQGPQPQHF.

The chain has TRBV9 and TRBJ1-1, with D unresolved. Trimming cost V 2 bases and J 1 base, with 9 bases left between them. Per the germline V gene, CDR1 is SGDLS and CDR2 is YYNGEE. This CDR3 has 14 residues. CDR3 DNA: TGTGCCAGCAGCGTCGTTTCCGAGAACACTGAAGCTTTCTTT. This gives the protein CASSVVSENTEAFF.

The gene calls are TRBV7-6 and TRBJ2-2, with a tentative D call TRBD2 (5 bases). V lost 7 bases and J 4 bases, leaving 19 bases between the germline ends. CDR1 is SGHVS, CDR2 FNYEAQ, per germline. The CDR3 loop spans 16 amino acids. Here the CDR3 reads CASNLRSEGGTGELFF. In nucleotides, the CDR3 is TGTGCCAGCAACCTCAGGTCCGAAGGAGGCACCGGGGAGCTGTTTTTT.

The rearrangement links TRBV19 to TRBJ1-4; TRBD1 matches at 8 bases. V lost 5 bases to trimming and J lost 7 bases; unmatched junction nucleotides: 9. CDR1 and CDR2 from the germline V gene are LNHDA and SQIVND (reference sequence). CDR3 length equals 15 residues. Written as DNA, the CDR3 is TGTGCCAGTAGTCCACCGGGACAGGTCTCTGAAAAACTGTTTTTT. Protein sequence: CASSPPGQVSEKLFF.

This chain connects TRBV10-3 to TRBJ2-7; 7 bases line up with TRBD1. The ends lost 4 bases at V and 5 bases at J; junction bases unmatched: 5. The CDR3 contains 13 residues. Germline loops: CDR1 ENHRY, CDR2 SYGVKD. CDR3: CAISVDRVHEQYF. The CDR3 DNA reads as TGTGCCATCAGTGTAGACAGGGTCCACGAGCAGTACTTC.

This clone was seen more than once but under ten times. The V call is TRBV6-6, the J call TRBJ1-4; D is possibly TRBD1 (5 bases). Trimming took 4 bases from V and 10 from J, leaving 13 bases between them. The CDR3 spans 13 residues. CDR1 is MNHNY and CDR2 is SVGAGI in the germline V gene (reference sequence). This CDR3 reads CASSSGSVRKLFF. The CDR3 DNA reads TGTGCCAGCAGTTCAGGGTCAGTCCGAAAACTGTTTTTT.